A single sample gave rise to the 5 T cell receptor delta chains below, sequenced in a study of gamma-delta T cells after stem cell transplantation. TCRdb re-called the RT-PCR reads via CATT. This table holds thousands of delta-chain clones, 25% found once. The sequenced material came from gamma-delta T cells. The receptors were gathered from a human donor. It is not recorded whose cells these are; they may come from a transplant donor.

By its share, this clone is medium-sized. The rearrangement joins TRDV2 to TRDJ1; 7 bases are a match to TRDD3. After removal of 0 bases from V and 0 bases from J, the junction contained 3 bases not matched to a gene. This CDR3 is built from 15 residues. CDR1 GEAIGNYY and CDR2 EKD come from the germline V gene. CDR3 sequence (DNA): TGTGCCTGTGACACCGCTGGGGGCTACACCGATAAACTCATCTTT. It codes for CACDTAGGYTDKLIF.

Remarks on this clone: At one end the junction does not follow the germline gene, possibly because of a read error. The sample carries other DNA sequences with the same CDR3. The genes are TRDV1 and TRDJ1, with D perhaps TRDD3 (6 bases). This CDR3 region has 16 residues. CDR1 TSWWSYY and CDR2 QGS come from the germline V gene. CDR3 in amino acids: CALGFKWGSNTDKLIF. For the CDR3, the DNA is TGCGCTCTTGGGTTTAAATGGGGATCAAACACCGATAAACTCATCTTT.

This clone was counted only a few times. V gene TRDV2 combines with J gene TRDJ3; 9 bases align to TRDD3. The CDR3 extends over 21 amino acids. J gave up 0 bases and V 3 bases, and 14 bases lay outside the gene matches. Germline V gene data show CDR1 as GEAIGNYY and CDR2 as EKD. CDR3 loop: CACDSVLGDTSRSWDTRQMFF. The CDR3 bases are TGTGCCTGTGACTCCGTACTGGGGGACACTTCCCGCTCCTGGGACACCCGACAGATGTTTTTC.

V is TRDV3 and J is TRDJ1, with 8 bases identical to TRDD3. The germline V gene encodes CDR1 TVYSNPD and CDR2 GDNSRS (reference sequence). V gave up 3 bases and J gave up 11 bases; unmatched junction bases: 20. The CDR3 has 15 residues. The CDR3 loop reads CAFPISDGGDTYLIF. In DNA form, the CDR3 reads TGTGCCTTCCCCATCTCCGACGGCGGGGATACTTACCTCATCTTT.

This clone ranks as medium-sized (0.01 to 0.1%). The CDR3 DNA reads TGTGCCTGTGACGCACTGGGGGGTACTCGATACCGGGACACCCGACAGATGTTTTTC. Translation: CACDALGGTRYRDTRQMFF. The chain combines TRDV2 with TRDJ3, with 8 nucleotides matching TRDD3. The germline V gene has CDR1 GEAIGNYY and CDR2 EKD. There are 19 residues in the CDR3. V was clipped by 3 bases and J by 5 bases; unmatched bases: 14.